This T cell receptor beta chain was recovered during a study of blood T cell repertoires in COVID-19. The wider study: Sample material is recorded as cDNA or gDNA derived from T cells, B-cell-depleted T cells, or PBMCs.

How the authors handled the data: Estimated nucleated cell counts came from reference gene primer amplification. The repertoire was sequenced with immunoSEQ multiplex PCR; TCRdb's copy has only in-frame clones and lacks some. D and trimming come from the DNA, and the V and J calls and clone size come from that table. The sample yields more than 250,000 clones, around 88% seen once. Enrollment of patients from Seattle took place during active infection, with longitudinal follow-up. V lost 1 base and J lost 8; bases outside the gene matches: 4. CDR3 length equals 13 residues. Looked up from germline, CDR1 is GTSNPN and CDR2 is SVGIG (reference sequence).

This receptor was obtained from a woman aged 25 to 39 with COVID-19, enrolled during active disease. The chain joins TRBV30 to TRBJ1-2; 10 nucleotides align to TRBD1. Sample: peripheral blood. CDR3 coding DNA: TGTGCCTGGAGTGGACAGGGGGCGCAGGGCTACACCTTC. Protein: CAWSGQGAQGYTF.